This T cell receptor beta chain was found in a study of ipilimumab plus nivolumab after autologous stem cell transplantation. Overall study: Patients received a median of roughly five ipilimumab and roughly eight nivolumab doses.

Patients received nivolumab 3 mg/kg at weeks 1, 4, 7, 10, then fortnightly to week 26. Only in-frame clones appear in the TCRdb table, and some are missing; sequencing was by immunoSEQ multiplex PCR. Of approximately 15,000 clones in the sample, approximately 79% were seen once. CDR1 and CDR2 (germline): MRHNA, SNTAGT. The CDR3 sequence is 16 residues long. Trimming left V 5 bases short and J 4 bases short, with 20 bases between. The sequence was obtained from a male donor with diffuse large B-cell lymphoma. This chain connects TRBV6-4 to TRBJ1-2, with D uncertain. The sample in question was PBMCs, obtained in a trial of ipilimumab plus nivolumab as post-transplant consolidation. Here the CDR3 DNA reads TGTGCCAGCAGTAAGGAGCTCCACGGAAAGACCTATGGCTACACCTTC. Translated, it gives CASSKELHGKTYGYTF.